This T cell receptor (beta chain) stems from a study of identical twins. Study-level findings and limits: Insertion counts were lower in abundant cord blood beta clonotypes, a trend that memory repertoires did not show. The study reached conclusions through statistical analysis that was cross-sectional, not following the same donors. Beta out-of-frame sequences displayed a weaker excess of sharing between twins.

Through template switching, a universal primer site was introduced, and the cDNA contained unique molecular identifiers. TCRdb passed the 5' RACE reads through MiXCR, listing each CDR3 protein once. The table records under 350,000 distinct CDR3 sequences, 9.5% of them present only once. Details on this clonotype: Its target is unknown. This sequence may be a read error, since a much larger clone differs from it by one base.

Germline V gene sequence: CDR1 MNHEY, CDR2 SVGAGI. The CDR3 runs to 14 residues. Trimming cost V 2 bases and J 4 bases, with 11 bases left between them. This sample also belongs to another study, concerning yellow fever vaccine responses in identical twins.

This sequence originates from a woman between 18 and 29 years old in good health. What was sequenced was CD8+ T cells sorted from blood. The chain links TRBV6-5 to TRBJ2-5, with D perhaps matching TRBD2 (6 bases). CDR3 in amino acids: CASSYSGQRETQYF. The CDR3 DNA sequence: TGTGCCAGCAGTTACAGCGGGCAACGAGAGACCCAGTACTTC.